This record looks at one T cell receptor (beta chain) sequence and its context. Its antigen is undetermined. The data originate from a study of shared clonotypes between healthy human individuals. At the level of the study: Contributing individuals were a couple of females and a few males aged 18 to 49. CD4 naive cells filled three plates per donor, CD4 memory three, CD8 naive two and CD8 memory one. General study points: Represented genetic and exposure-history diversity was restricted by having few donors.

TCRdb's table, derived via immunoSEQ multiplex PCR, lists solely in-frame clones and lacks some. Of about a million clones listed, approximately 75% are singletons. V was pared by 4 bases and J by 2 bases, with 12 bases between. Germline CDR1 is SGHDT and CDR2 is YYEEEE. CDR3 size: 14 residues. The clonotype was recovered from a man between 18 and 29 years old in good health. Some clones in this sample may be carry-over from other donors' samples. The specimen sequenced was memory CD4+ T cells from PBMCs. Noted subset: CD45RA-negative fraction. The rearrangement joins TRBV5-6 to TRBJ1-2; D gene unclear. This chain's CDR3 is CASSLDIPNYGYTF. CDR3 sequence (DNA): TGTGCCAGCAGCCTCGACATACCAAACTATGGCTACACCTTC.